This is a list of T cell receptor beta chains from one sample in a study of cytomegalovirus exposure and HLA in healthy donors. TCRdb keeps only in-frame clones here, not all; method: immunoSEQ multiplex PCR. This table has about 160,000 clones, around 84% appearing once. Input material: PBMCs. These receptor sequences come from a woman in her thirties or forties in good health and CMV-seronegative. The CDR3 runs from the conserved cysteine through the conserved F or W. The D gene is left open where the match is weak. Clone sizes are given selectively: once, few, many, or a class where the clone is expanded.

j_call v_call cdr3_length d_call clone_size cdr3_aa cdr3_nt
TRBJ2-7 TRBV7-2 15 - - CASSLESVRPAEQYF TGTGCCAGCAGCTTAGAGTCAGTGAGGCCGGCCGAGCAGTACTTC
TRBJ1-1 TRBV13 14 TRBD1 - CASSVTGTGDEAFF TGTGCCAGCAGCGTGACCGGGACAGGGGATGAAGCTTTCTTT
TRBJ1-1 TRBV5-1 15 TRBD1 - CASSLTGGSDTEAFF TGCGCCAGCAGCTTAACAGGGGGTTCGGACACTGAAGCTTTCTTT
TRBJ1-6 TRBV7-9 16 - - CASRSTGGTYNSPLHF TGTGCCAGCAGGTCAACTGGCGGAACCTATAATTCACCCCTCCACTTT
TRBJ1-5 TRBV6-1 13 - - CASSEVGNQPQHF TGTGCCAGCAGTGAAGTAGGCAATCAGCCCCAGCATTTT
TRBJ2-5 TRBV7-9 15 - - CASSFPRQLQETQYF TGTGCCAGCAGCTTCCCCCGACAGCTCCAAGAGACCCAGTACTTC
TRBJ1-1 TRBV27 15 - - CASSSKIHMNTEAFF TGTGCCAGCAGTTCCAAGATTCACATGAACACTGAAGCTTTCTTT
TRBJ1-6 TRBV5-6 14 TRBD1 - CASSLGRGNSPLHF TGTGCCAGCAGCTTAGGCAGGGGGAATTCACCCCTCCACTTT
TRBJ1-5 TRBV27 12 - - CASGLIGGPQHF TGTGCCAGCGGATTGATAGGGGGTCCCCAGCATTTT
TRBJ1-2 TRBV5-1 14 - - CASSLAGQGSGYTF TGCGCCAGCAGCTTGGCCGGCCAGGGGTCGGGCTACACCTTC
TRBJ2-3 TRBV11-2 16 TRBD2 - CASSPYGLAGRDTQYF TGTGCCAGCAGCCCCTACGGACTAGCGGGGAGAGATACGCAGTATTTT
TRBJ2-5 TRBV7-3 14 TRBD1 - CASSSGGSRETQYF TGTGCCAGCAGCTCAGGGGGCTCGAGAGAGACCCAGTACTTC
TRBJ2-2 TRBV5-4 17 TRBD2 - CASSRTSGGGNTGELFF TGTGCCAGCAGCAGGACTAGCGGGGGGGGGAACACCGGGGAGCTGTTTTTT
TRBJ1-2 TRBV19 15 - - CASSSVSSPNYGYTF TGTGCCAGTAGTAGTGTCAGTAGCCCTAACTATGGCTACACCTTC
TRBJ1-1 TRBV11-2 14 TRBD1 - CASSTKRTGGEAFF TGTGCCAGCAGCACTAAAAGGACAGGGGGCGAAGCTTTCTTT
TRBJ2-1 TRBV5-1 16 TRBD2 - CASSSQNLGLAGDRVF TGCGCCAGCAGCTCACAGAACCTGGGACTAGCGGGGGATCGGGTCTTC
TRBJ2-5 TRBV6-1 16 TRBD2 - CASSEQRGRSGETQYF TGTGCCAGCAGTGAACAGCGGGGGAGGTCCGGGGAGACCCAGTACTTC
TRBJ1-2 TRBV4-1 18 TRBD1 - CAGSQAVPRLKGARGYTF TGCGCCGGCAGCCAAGCCGTTCCGCGACTAAAGGGGGCGAGGGGCTACACCTTC
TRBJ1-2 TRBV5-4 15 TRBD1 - CASSLEGARRYGYTF TGTGCCAGCAGCTTGGAGGGGGCCAGGAGATATGGCTACACCTTC
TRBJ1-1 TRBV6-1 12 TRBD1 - CASDEDRARAFF TGTGCCAGTGACGAGGACAGGGCTCGGGCTTTCTTT
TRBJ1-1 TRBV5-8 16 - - CASSWNGAVPYTEAFF TGTGCCAGCAGCTGGAATGGGGCGGTACCGTACACTGAAGCTTTCTTT
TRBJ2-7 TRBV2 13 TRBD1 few CASVGTGSYEQYF TGTGCCAGCGTGGGGACAGGGTCCTACGAGCAGTACTTC
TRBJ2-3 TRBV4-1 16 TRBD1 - CASSQEVTGGQDTQYF TGCGCCAGCAGCCAAGAGGTTACAGGGGGCCAAGATACGCAGTATTTT
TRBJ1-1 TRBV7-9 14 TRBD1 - CASSFWTGDTEAFF TGTGCCAGCAGCTTCTGGACAGGAGACACTGAAGCTTTCTTT
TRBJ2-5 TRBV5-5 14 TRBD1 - CASSLTGDYETQYF TGTGCCAGCAGCTTGACAGGGGATTATGAGACCCAGTACTTC
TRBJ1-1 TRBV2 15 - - CAIKKGDFRNTEAFF TGTGCCATCAAGAAGGGGGATTTCAGGAACACTGAAGCTTTCTTT
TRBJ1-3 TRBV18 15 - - CASSPFGGKGNTIYF TGTGCCAGCTCACCATTTGGGGGGAAAGGAAACACCATATATTTT
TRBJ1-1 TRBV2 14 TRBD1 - CASSDTTGGTEAFF TGTGCCAGCAGCGATACGACAGGGGGTACTGAAGCTTTCTTT
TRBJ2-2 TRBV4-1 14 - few CASSQNTGTGELFF TGCGCCAGCAGCCAAAACACAGGGACCGGGGAGCTGTTTTTT
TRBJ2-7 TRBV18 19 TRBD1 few CASSPKTPGTGDDPYEQYF TGTGCCAGCTCACCGAAAACGCCCGGGACAGGGGACGATCCCTACGAGCAGTACTTC
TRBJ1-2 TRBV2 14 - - CASKRVGSNYGYTF TGTGCCAGCAAGAGGGTGGGTTCTAACTATGGCTACACCTTC
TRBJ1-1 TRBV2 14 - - CASSAGGLNTEAFF TGTGCCAGCAGTGCTGGCGGCCTGAACACTGAAGCTTTCTTT
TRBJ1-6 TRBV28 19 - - CASSLFWTANERVNSPLHF TGTGCCAGCAGTTTATTTTGGACAGCCAATGAAAGGGTTAATTCACCCCTCCACTTT
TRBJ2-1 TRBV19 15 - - CASSIGPSSYNEQFF TGTGCCAGTAGTATAGGGCCTTCCTCCTACAATGAGCAGTTCTTC
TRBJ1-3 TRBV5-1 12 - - CASRLSGNTIYF TGCGCCAGCAGACTCTCTGGAAACACCATATATTTT
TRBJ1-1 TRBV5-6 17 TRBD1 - CASTPPGQEFLNTEAFF TGTGCCAGCACCCCTCCTGGACAGGAGTTCCTGAACACTGAAGCTTTCTTT
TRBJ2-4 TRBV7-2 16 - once CASSYGTGMDKNIQYF TGTGCCAGCAGCTATGGAACAGGGATGGACAAAAACATTCAGTACTTC
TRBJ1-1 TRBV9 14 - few CASSTDIMNTEAFF TGTGCCAGCAGCACGGACATCATGAACACTGAAGCTTTCTTT
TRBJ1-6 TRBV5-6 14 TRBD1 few CASSPRTGQSPLHF TGTGCCAGCAGCCCAAGGACAGGGCAATCACCCCTCCACTTT
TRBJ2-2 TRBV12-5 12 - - CASGRDTGELFF TGTGCTAGTGGCAGGGACACCGGGGAGCTGTTTTTT
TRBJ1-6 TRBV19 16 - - CASSPDIRAYNSPLHF TGTGCCAGTAGTCCTGACATCCGCGCCTATAATTCACCCCTCCACTTT
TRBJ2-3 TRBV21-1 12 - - CASSIWRGTQYF TGTGCCAGCAGCATCTGGCGGGGTACGCAGTATTTT
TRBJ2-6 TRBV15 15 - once CATSRSSGGANVLTF TGTGCCACCAGCAGGTCCTCAGGGGGGGCCAACGTCCTGACTTTC
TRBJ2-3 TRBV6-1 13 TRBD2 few CASRVAGTDTQYF TGTGCCAGCAGGGTAGCGGGGACAGATACGCAGTATTTT
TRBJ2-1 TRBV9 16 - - CASSVLETPSYNEQFF TGTGCCAGCAGCGTATTGGAGACTCCATCTTACAATGAGCAGTTCTTC
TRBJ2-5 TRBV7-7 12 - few CASSSLQETQYF TGTGCCAGCAGCTCGCTACAAGAGACCCAGTACTTC
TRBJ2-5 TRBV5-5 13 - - CASSFTGKETQYF TGTGCCAGCAGCTTTACGGGGAAAGAGACCCAGTACTTC
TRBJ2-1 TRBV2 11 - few CASNRRNEQFF TGTGCCAGCAACCGGAGGAATGAGCAGTTCTTC
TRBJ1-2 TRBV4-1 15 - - CASSQGTASNYGYTF TGCGCCAGCAGCCAAGGGACAGCTTCTAACTATGGCTACACCTTC
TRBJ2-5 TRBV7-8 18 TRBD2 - CASSYRQRLAGGQETQYF TGTGCCAGCAGCTACCGACAAAGACTAGCGGGGGGCCAAGAGACCCAGTACTTC
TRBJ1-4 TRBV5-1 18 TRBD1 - CASSLAQGAGATNEKLFF TGCGCCAGCAGCTTGGCCCAGGGGGCTGGAGCAACTAATGAAAAACTGTTTTTT
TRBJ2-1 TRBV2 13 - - CASSVWQYNEQFF TGTGCCAGCAGTGTTTGGCAGTACAATGAGCAGTTCTTC
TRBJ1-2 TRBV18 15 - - CASSPPSTGNYGYTF TGTGCCAGCTCACCCCCCTCCACAGGGAACTATGGCTACACCTTC
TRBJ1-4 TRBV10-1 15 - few CASSESGGSSEKLFF TGCGCCAGCAGTGAGTCGGGCGGGTCCAGTGAAAAACTGTTTTTT
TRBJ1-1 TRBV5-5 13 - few CASSLSPNTEAFF TGTGCCAGCAGCTTGTCTCCGAACACTGAAGCTTTCTTT